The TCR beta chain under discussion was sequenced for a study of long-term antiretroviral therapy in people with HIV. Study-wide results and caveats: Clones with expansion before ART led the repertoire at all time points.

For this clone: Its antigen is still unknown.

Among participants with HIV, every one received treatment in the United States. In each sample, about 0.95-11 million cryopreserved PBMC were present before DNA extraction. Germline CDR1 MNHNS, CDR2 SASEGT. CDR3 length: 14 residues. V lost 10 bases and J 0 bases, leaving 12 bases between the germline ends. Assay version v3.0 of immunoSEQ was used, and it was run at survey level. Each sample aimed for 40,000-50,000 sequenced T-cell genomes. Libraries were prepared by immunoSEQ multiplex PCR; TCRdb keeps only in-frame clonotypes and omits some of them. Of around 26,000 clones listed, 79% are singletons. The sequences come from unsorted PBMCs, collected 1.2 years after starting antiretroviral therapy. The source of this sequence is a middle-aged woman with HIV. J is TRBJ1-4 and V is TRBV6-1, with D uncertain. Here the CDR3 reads CATRPGSTNEKLFF. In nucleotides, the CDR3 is TGTGCCACTAGACCCGGGTCAACTAATGAAAAACTGTTTTTT.